The 24 T cell receptor beta chains listed next were all sequenced from one sample in a study of T cell repertoires in cytomegalovirus infection. MiXCR, run by TCRdb on the reads, gives a single entry per CDR3 protein. There are about 160,000 distinct CDR3 sequences in the sample; about a sixth occur only once, and about 19% lies in the top ten. The sequencing input was CD8+ T cells from PBMCs. The source is a human donor in good health (CMV status not recorded). Some clones in this sample may be carry-over from other donors' samples.

The V gene is TRBV19, the J gene TRBJ2-7; D gene unclear. The germline gives CDR1 LNHDA, CDR2 SQIVND (reference sequence). Between the trimmed V and J ends, which lost 3 bases and 4 bases, there was a span of 10 bases. The CDR3 spans 13 residues. As DNA, the CDR3 is TGTGCCAGTAGTATGGGTCTTGGGTACGAGCAGTACTTC. It specifies CASSMGLGYEQYF.

V usage is TRBV7-9 and J usage is TRBJ2-5, with 8 bases matching TRBD2. Looked up from germline, CDR1 is SEHNR and CDR2 is FQNEAQ (reference sequence). After removal of 7 bases from V and 1 base from J, the junction contained 5 bases not matched to a gene. This CDR3 is built from 14 residues. CDR3 nucleotides: TGTGCCAGCACCGCCCGGGGGGGCCAAGAGACCCAGTACTTC. This gives the protein CASTARGGQETQYF.

This chain uses TRBV28 with TRBJ2-1; 7 positions agree with TRBD2. This CDR3 contains 14 residues. In germline, CDR1 is MDHEN, CDR2 SYDVKM. V dropped 2 bases and J dropped 8; count of bases not matched to a gene: 6. The CDR3 nucleotides are TGTGCCAGCAGTTTACGCGGGAGTAGGGATGAGCAGTTCTTC. This codes for CASSLRGSRDEQFF. The variable domain in full, with the rest retrieved from reference TRBV28 and TRBJ2-1, is DVKVTQSSRYLVKRTGEKVFLECVQDMDHENMFWYRQDPGLGLRLIYFSYDVKMKEKGDIPEGYSVSREKKERFSLILESASTNQTSMYLCASSLRGSRDEQFFGPGTRLTVL.

The CDR3 loop reads CASIGTGGYNQPQHF. CDR3 DNA sequence: TGTGCCAGCATTGGGACAGGGGGATACAATCAGCCCCAGCATTTT. The chain has TRBV6-2 or TRBV6-3 and TRBJ1-5; 11 nucleotides agree with TRBD1. Looked up from germline, CDR1 is MNHEY and CDR2 is SVGEGT. Trimming removed 7 bases from V and 3 bases from J; junction bases left unmatched: 5. The CDR3 consists of 15 residues.

The chain combines TRBV7-2 with TRBJ1-2, with 11 bases identical to TRBD1. Germline CDR1 SGHTA, CDR2 FQGNSA. Trimming removed 6 bases from V and 3 bases from J; junction bases left unmatched: 6. The CDR3 is 15 residues long. CDR3 sequence: CASSLGQGADYGYTF. Here the CDR3 DNA reads TGTGCCAGCAGTCTTGGACAGGGGGCGGACTATGGCTACACCTTC.

This clonotype was counted at least ten times. The chain carries TRBV27 and TRBJ2-7; D possibly corresponds to TRBD1 (6 bases). The CDR3 is made up of 15 amino acids. The V end lost 6 bases, the J end lost 0 bases, and 15 bases lay between the germline ends. Germline V lookup: CDR1 MNHEY, CDR2 SMNVEV (reference sequence). CDR3 in DNA: TGTGCCAGCAGCCTGACAGGTCATAGCTCCTACGAGCAGTACTTC. This encodes CASSLTGHSSYEQYF.

The chain joins TRBV28 to TRBJ2-7; TRBD2 aligns across 12 bases. The germline CDR1 and CDR2 sequences are MDHEN and SYDVKM. J was trimmed by 0 bases and V by 3 bases; bases with no gene match: 6. This CDR3 region has 17 residues. The CDR3 reads CASSFSLAGGPSYEQYF. CDR3 nucleotide sequence: TGTGCCAGCAGTTTCAGCCTAGCGGGAGGGCCCTCCTACGAGCAGTACTTC. The variable domain in full, with the rest retrieved from reference TRBV28 and TRBJ2-7, is DVKVTQSSRYLVKRTGEKVFLECVQDMDHENMFWYRQDPGLGLRLIYFSYDVKMKEKGDIPEGYSVSREKKERFSLILESASTNQTSMYLCASSFSLAGGPSYEQYFGPGTRLTVT.

This clonotype was seen ten or more times. CDR3 sequence: CASSFVRTEAFF. The CDR3 DNA sequence: TGTGCCAGCAGCTTCGTTAGGACTGAAGCTTTCTTT. This chain connects TRBV7-9 to TRBJ1-1; D call uncertain. The V gene lost 3 bases and the J gene lost 5 bases, with 7 bases spanning the gap. The CDR3 covers 12 residues. CDR1 is SEHNR, CDR2 FQNEAQ, per germline (reference sequence).

J is TRBJ2-5 and V is TRBV19; D not certain. CDR3 length equals 15 residues. V shed 5 bases and J shed 1 base, with 14 bases lying between them. Germline V gene data show CDR1 as LNHDA and CDR2 as SQIVND (reference sequence). CDR3 loop: CASSPRRQLQETQYF. The CDR3 region has the DNA TGTGCCAGTAGTCCCAGGCGGCAGCTCCAAGAGACCCAGTACTTC. Combining the CDR3 with reference TRBV19 and TRBJ2-5 gives the whole variable domain DGGITQSPKYLFRKEGQNVTLSCEQNLNHDAMYWYRQDPGQGLRLIYYSQIVNDFQKGDIAEGYSVSREKKESFPLTVTSAQKNPTAFYLCASSPRRQLQETQYFGPGTRLLVL.

This rearrangement joins TRBV5-4 to TRBJ2-7, with D hard to call. The germline gives CDR1 SGHNT, CDR2 YYREEE (reference sequence). The CDR3 consists of 11 residues. Trimming shortened V by 3 bases and J by 7 bases, and 8 bases separated the two germline ends. CDR3 sequence reads: CASSSIGEQYF. CDR3 DNA sequence: TGTGCCAGCAGCTCCATTGGGGAGCAGTACTTC.

This clonotype was counted ten times or more. The V gene is TRBV7-2, the J gene TRBJ2-7; TRBD2 might be the D (7 bases). Germline values: CDR1 SGHTA, CDR2 FQGNSA. With 5 bases removed from V and 0 bases from J, the gap between germline ends came to 17 bases. The CDR3 sequence is 16 residues long. The DNA for the CDR3 is TGTGCCAGCAGCCGAGTTGGGGGGGGCCGCTCCTACGAGCAGTACTTC. Translation: CASSRVGGGRSYEQYF. The entire variable domain, with the rest obtained from reference TRBV7-2 and TRBJ2-7, is as follows: GAGVSQSPSNKVTEKGKDVELRCDPISGHTALYWYRQSLGQGLEFLIYFQGNSAPDKSGLPSDRFSAERTGGSVSTLTIQRTQQEDSAVYLCASSRVGGGRSYEQYFGPGTRLTVT.

A few counts support this clonotype. This rearrangement joins TRBV7-2 to TRBJ2-7, with D possibly matching TRBD2 (6 bases). The germline gives CDR1 SGHTA, CDR2 FQGNSA. The CDR3 has 18 residues. V gave up 0 bases and J gave up 4 bases, with 22 bases separating them. The CDR3 reads CASSLARGRPTKKYEQYF. CDR3 DNA sequence: TGTGCCAGCAGCTTAGCGCGAGGGAGGCCCACAAAGAAATACGAGCAGTACTTC.

This chain joins TRBV28 and TRBJ1-1; 12 nucleotides agree with TRBD1. V gave up 8 bases and J gave up 4 bases; unmatched junction bases: 8. The CDR3 length is 15 residues. Germline V gene sequence: CDR1 MDHEN, CDR2 SYDVKM. The CDR3 here is CASGRDRGLGTEAFF. DNA for the CDR3: TGTGCCAGCGGGAGGGACAGGGGGCTGGGCACTGAAGCTTTCTTT.

The rearrangement uses TRBV28 and TRBJ1-5, with unresolved D. The germline gives CDR1 MDHEN, CDR2 SYDVKM. The CDR3 is 15 residues long. V lost 10 bases, J lost 0 bases, and 16 bases lay in between. CDR3 loop: CATERKGYSNQPQHF. CDR3 coding DNA: TGTGCCACCGAAAGGAAGGGATATAGCAATCAGCCCCAGCATTTT. The entire variable domain, with the rest obtained from reference TRBV28 and TRBJ1-5, is as follows: DVKVTQSSRYLVKRTGEKVFLECVQDMDHENMFWYRQDPGLGLRLIYFSYDVKMKEKGDIPEGYSVSREKKERFSLILESASTNQTSMYLCATERKGYSNQPQHFGDGTRLSIL.

The V gene is TRBV7-2, the J gene TRBJ1-6; a possible D gene is TRBD1 (5 bases). V gave up 5 bases and J gave up 6 bases, with 14 bases separating them. Per the germline V gene, CDR1 is SGHTA and CDR2 is FQGNSA. CDR3 length: 15 residues. For the CDR3, the DNA is TGTGCCAGCAGCCCGTCGGGGCAGTCTAATTCACCCCTCCACTTT. It specifies CASSPSGQSNSPLHF.

This clonotype was seen repeatedly, ten times or more. This chain connects TRBV7-8 to TRBJ1-5; D gene ambiguous. The CDR3 is 16 residues long. Germline V gene sequence: CDR1 SGHVS, CDR2 FQNEAQ. Trimming stripped 5 bases from V and 5 bases from J, with 19 bases between. In DNA, the CDR3 is TGTGCCAGCAGCCTCCGGGAGCGGGCTCGCGATCAGCCCCAGCATTTT. It specifies CASSLRERARDQPQHF.

The V and J genes are TRBV25-1 and TRBJ1-5, with TRBD1 as a possible D gene (5 bases). The ends were cut back, 1 base at V and 5 bases at J, with 12 bases in the middle. This CDR3 is built from 15 residues. CDR1 is MGHDK and CDR2 is SYGVNS in the germline V gene. DNA of the CDR3: TGTGCCAGCAGTGAATTTGGGGGAGGGGATCAGCCCCAGCATTTT. As protein: CASSEFGGGDQPQHF.

The rearrangement links TRBV27 to TRBJ2-1, with D maybe TRBD2 (5 bases). V was cut by 4 bases and J by 4 bases, with 14 bases left in between. The CDR3 is 15 amino acids. CDR1 and CDR2 from the germline V gene are MNHEY and SMNVEV (reference sequence). The CDR3 DNA follows: TGTGCCAGCAGTTCGATAGGAGGCCCGTACAATGAGCAGTTCTTC. The encoded protein is CASSSIGGPYNEQFF.

This chain uses TRBV2 with TRBJ2-7, with a tentative D call TRBD2 (6 bases). Germline CDR1 reads SNHLY; CDR2 reads FYNNEI. Between the trimmed V and J ends, which lost 2 bases and 2 bases, there was a span of 13 bases. CDR3 size: 15 residues. CDR3 in DNA: TGTGCCAGCAGTGAAAGGACTATCTTTCCCTACGAGCAGTACTTC. Translation: CASSERTIFPYEQYF.

This clonotype turned up a few times. The chain couples TRBV6-5 to TRBJ2-1; weak D call: TRBD2 (5 bases). The CDR3 covers 18 residues. In germline, CDR1 is MNHEY, CDR2 SVGAGI. The V end lost 5 bases, the J end lost 7 bases, and 27 bases lay between the germline ends. This CDR3 reads CASSLRHDPLAGKNEQFF. The CDR3 coding sequence is TGTGCCAGCAGTCTGAGACACGACCCCCTGGCCGGGAAAAATGAGCAGTTCTTC.

CDR3 loop: CASSLTGYSNQPQHF. The CDR3 DNA is TGTGCCAGCAGCCTGACAGGTTATAGCAATCAGCCCCAGCATTTT. The chain uses TRBV28 and TRBJ1-5; the D gene is possibly TRBD1 (6 bases). The CDR3 extends over 15 amino acids. Germline V gene data show CDR1 as MDHEN and CDR2 as SYDVKM. Trimming removed 6 bases from V and 0 bases from J, with 12 bases in between.

The chain recombines TRBV29-1 with TRBJ2-7; 10 positions match TRBD2. The CDR3 is made up of 12 amino acids. J gave up 5 bases and V 4 bases, and 2 bases lay outside the gene matches. The germline gives CDR1 SQVTM, CDR2 ANQGSEA. This chain's CDR3 is CSVVLAGDEQYF. The CDR3 DNA is TGCAGCGTTGTGCTAGCGGGAGACGAGCAGTACTTC.

In this sample, this clonotype turned up a few times. The chain couples TRBV4-3 to TRBJ1-6, with no clear D. Germline V gives CDR1 LGHNA, CDR2 YSLEER. V lost 0 bases, J lost 6 bases, and 9 bases lay in between. CDR3 length equals 15 residues. The CDR3 sequence: CASSQDKKSNSPLHF. The CDR3, as DNA: TGCGCCAGCAGCCAAGATAAGAAAAGTAATTCACCCCTCCACTTT.

This clonotype was detected many times. The rearrangement joins TRBV20-1 to TRBJ2-1; 7 nucleotides align to TRBD1. Per germline, CDR1 DFQATT and CDR2 SNEGSKA (reference sequence). The CDR3 length is 13 residues. Losses at the gene ends were 5 bases for V and 9 bases for J; bases not matched to a gene: 10. The CDR3 nucleotides read TGCAGTGCTTACAGGGGCGACTCGGGTGAGCAGTTCTTC. It codes for CSAYRGDSGEQFF.